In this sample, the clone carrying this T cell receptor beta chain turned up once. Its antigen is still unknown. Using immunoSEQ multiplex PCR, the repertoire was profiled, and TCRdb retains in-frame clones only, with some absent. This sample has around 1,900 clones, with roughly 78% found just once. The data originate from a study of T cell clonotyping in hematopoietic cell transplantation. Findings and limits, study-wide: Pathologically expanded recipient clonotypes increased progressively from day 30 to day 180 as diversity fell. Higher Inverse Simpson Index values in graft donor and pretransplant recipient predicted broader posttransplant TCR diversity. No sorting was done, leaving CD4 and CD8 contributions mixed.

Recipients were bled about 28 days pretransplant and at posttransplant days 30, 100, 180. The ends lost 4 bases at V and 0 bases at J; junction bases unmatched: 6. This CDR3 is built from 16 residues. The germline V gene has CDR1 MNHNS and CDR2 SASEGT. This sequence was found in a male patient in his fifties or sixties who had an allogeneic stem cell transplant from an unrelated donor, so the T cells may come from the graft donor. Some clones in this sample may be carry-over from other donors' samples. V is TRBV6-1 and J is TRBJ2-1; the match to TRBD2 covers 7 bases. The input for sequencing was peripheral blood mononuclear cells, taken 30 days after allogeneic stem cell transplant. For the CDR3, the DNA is TGTGCCAGCAGTGTCTTAGGCGGGAGCTCCTACAATGAGCAGTTCTTC. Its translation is CASSVLGGSSYNEQFF.